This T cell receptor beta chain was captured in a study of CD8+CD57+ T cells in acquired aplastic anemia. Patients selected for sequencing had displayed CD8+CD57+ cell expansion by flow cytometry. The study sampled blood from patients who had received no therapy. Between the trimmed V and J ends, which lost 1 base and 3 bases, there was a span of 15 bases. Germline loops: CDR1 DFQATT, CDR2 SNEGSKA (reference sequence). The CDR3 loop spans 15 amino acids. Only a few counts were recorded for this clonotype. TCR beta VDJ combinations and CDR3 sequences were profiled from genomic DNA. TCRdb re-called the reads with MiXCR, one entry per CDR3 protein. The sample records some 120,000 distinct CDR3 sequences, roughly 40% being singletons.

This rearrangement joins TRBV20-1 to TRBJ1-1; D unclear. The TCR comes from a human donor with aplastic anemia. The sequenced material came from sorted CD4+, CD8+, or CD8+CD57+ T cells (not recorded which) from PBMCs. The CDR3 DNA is TGCAGTGCTAGAGGACCTGACGGGGTGGACACTGAAGCTTTCTTT. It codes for CSARGPDGVDTEAFF.